The rows below give T cell receptor beta chains drawn from one sample of a study of Graves' ophthalmopathy and Graves' hyperthyroidism. TCRdb re-analysed the multiplex PCR reads in MiXCR, keeping a single row per CDR3 protein. The sample lists over a million distinct CDR3 sequences, about two fifths occurring once. What was sequenced was peripheral blood or thyroid tissue (not recorded which). The receptors were gathered from an adult man with Graves' hyperthyroidism. Both conserved end residues are part of each CDR3. The D gene is left open where the match is weak. Size is omitted from some rows. Given values are once, few, many or a class for expanded clones.

J gene	clone size	V gene	CDR3 length	D gene	CDR3 protein	CDR3 DNA
TRBJ2-6	-	TRBV11-2	15	-	CASSHPHSGANVLTF	TGCGCCAGCAGCCACCCTCACTCTGGGGCCAACGTCCTGACTTTC
TRBJ1-4	few	TRBV12-3/TRBV12-4	15	-	CASSLAGAYNEKLFF	TGTGCCAGCAGTTTAGCCGGGGCTTACAATGAAAAACTGTTTTTT
TRBJ1-1	once	TRBV12-3/TRBV12-4	10	-	CASSWTEAFF	TGTGCCAGCAGCTGGACCGAAGCTTTCTTT
TRBJ2-2	-	TRBV20-1	13	-	CSALRGGTGELFF	TGCAGTGCCCTACGAGGGGGGACCGGGGAGCTGTTTTTT
TRBJ1-1	few	TRBV12-3/TRBV12-4	14	TRBD1	CASSQTGYITEAFF	TGTGCCAGCAGCCAGACAGGGTATATTACTGAAGCTTTCTTT
TRBJ2-5	-	TRBV29-1	16	TRBD1	CSVEAPGDRGRETQYF	TGCAGCGTTGAAGCCCCAGGGGACAGGGGTCGAGAGACCCAGTACTTC
TRBJ1-5	-	TRBV7-9	17	-	CASSLGGQGSANQPQHF	TGTGCCAGCAGCTTAGGGGGGCAGGGGAGCGCCAATCAGCCCCAGCATTTT
TRBJ1-5	-	TRBV4-1	15	-	CASSPLFQGGQPQHF	TGCGCCAGCAGCCCTCTCTTCCAAGGGGGACAGCCCCAGCATTTT
TRBJ1-2	few	TRBV7-2	14	-	CASSLEQRGYGYTF	TGTGCCAGCAGCTTAGAACAGAGGGGCTATGGCTACACCTTC
TRBJ2-5	many	TRBV7-9	16	-	CASSSTTPPDSETQYF	TGTGCCAGCAGCTCTACCACCCCCCCGGACTCGGAGACCCAGTACTTC
TRBJ1-5	many	TRBV15	14	-	CATSRDISNQPQHF	TGTGCCACCAGCAGAGACATTAGCAATCAGCCCCAGCATTTT
TRBJ2-7	few	TRBV12-3/TRBV12-4	13	-	CASSLYEDYEQYF	TGTGCCAGCAGTTTGTACGAGGACTACGAGCAGTACTTC
TRBJ2-7	few	TRBV5-4	15	-	CASSTPGTGINEQYF	TGTGCCAGCAGCACCCCCGGGACTGGGATAAACGAGCAGTACTTC
TRBJ2-5	few	TRBV6-1	17	-	CASSEAPGALSGETQYF	TGTGCCAGCAGTGAAGCCCCCGGGGCGCTTTCTGGAGAGACCCAGTACTTC
TRBJ2-7	-	TRBV7-2	16	-	CASSQYVRDTTYEQYF	TGCGCCAGCAGCCAATACGTCCGGGACACAACCTACGAGCAGTACTTC
TRBJ1-2	many	TRBV7-9	13	TRBD1	CASSGRDSYGYTF	TGTGCCAGCAGCGGCCGGGACAGCTATGGCTACACCTTC
TRBJ1-5	many	TRBV7-9	15	TRBD1	CASSLGQGNNQPQHF	TGTGCCAGCAGCTTAGGACAGGGAAACAATCAGCCCCAGCATTTT
TRBJ2-7	few	TRBV7-9	14	TRBD2	CASSLGLAEDEQYF	TGTGCCAGCAGCTTGGGACTAGCGGAGGACGAGCAGTACTTC
TRBJ1-1	many	TRBV12-3/TRBV12-4	15	-	CASSFSGDPEVEAFF	TGTGCCAGCAGTTTCTCCGGGGACCCAGAGGTTGAAGCTTTCTTT
TRBJ1-2	-	TRBV12-3/TRBV12-4	13	-	CASTAHRARGYTF	TGTGCCAGCACCGCACACCGCGCGAGGGGCTACACCTTC
TRBJ2-7	once	TRBV10-2	14	TRBD1	CASNKDRASYEQYF	TGTGCCAGCAATAAGGACAGGGCGTCCTACGAGCAGTACTTC
TRBJ2-7	many	TRBV6-5	14	TRBD1	CASSVDRDRYEQYF	TGTGCCAGCAGTGTCGACAGGGATCGCTACGAGCAGTACTTC
TRBJ1-6	-	TRBV20-1	17	-	CSARPILGKHDNSPLHF	TGCAGTGCTAGACCTATCCTCGGGAAGCATGATAATTCACCCCTCCACTTT
TRBJ1-5	many	TRBV9	11	-	CASSAGQPQHF	TGTGCCAGCAGCGCTGGTCAGCCCCAGCATTTT
TRBJ1-2	-	TRBV7-3	15	TRBD1	CASSFDRVLGYGYTF	TGTGCCAGCAGCTTCGACAGGGTTTTAGGTTATGGCTACACCTTC
TRBJ2-2	few	TRBV4-2	14	-	CASSQDRTPRELFF	TGTGCCAGCAGCCAAGATAGGACCCCAAGGGAGCTGTTTTTT
TRBJ2-5	many	TRBV11-3	16	TRBD2	CASSLVGGAQTETQYF	TGTGCCAGCAGCTTAGTCGGGGGGGCCCAGACGGAGACCCAGTACTTC
TRBJ1-6	-	TRBV15	13	-	CATSRVGVSPLHF	TGTGCCACCAGCAGAGTGGGCGTCTCACCCCTCCACTTT
TRBJ2-1	many	TRBV19	14	TRBD1	CASGTGGAYNEQFF	TGTGCCAGCGGGACAGGGGGGGCGTACAATGAGCAGTTCTTC
TRBJ1-4	few	TRBV12-3/TRBV12-4	14	TRBD1	CASSKPDRGEKLFF	TGTGCCAGCAGTAAACCGGACAGGGGGGAAAAACTGTTTTTT
TRBJ1-6	many	TRBV5-1	15	TRBD1	CASSPQDRANSPLHF	TGCGCCAGCAGCCCCCAGGACAGGGCAAATTCACCCCTCCACTTT
TRBJ2-7	-	TRBV2	12	-	CASSLPGPRQYF	TGTGCCAGCAGTTTGCCAGGGCCCCGGCAGTACTTC
TRBJ2-7	many	TRBV5-1	14	TRBD1	CASSPGTVIAEQYF	TGCGCCAGCAGCCCCGGGACAGTCATTGCCGAGCAGTACTTC
TRBJ2-2	few	TRBV24-1	15	-	CASSTTAWDTGELFF	TGTGCCAGCAGTACGACCGCTTGGGACACCGGGGAGCTGTTTTTT
TRBJ1-5	-	TRBV12-3/TRBV12-4	13	-	CASKGAGSQPQHF	TGTGCCAGCAAGGGTGCCGGGAGTCAGCCCCAGCATTTT
TRBJ1-2	once	TRBV7-3	15	-	CASSGEGREDYGYTF	TGTGCCAGCAGCGGGGAGGGGCGAGAGGACTATGGCTACACCTTC
TRBJ1-5	few	TRBV29-1	13	-	CSFGEGSNQPQHF	-
TRBJ2-4	once	TRBV11-2	11	-	CASSAGGIQYF	TGTGCCAGCAGCGCCGGGGGAATTCAGTACTTC
TRBJ2-7	few	TRBV6-5	16	TRBD1	CASSSVGQGDTYEQYF	TGTGCCAGCAGTTCCGTGGGACAGGGTGATACCTACGAGCAGTACTTC
TRBJ1-1	few	TRBV12-3/TRBV12-4	14	-	CASRPGSQNTEAFF	TGTGCCAGCAGGCCAGGGTCTCAGAACACTGAAGCTTTCTTT